What follows describes a single TCR beta chain. The entry originates in a study of long-term antiretroviral therapy in people with HIV. The CDR3 has 16 residues. Germline V gene lookup returns CDR1 MGHDK and CDR2 SYGVNS. V was clipped by 3 bases and J by 4 bases; unmatched bases: 11. Researchers report immunoSEQ v3.0 was run at survey level. This table comes from immunoSEQ multiplex PCR, and its TCRdb copy is limited to in-frame clones, with some not included. The sample has 15,000 or so clones, 75% to 85% seen once. The sequence came from a man aged 45-65 years with HIV. The sequencing used unsorted PBMCs, collected 0.3 years before starting antiretroviral therapy. The chain uses TRBV25-1 and TRBJ2-7; 8 bases line up with TRBD1. CDR3 sequence reads: CASSDSSGGSRYEQYF. The CDR3 region has the DNA TGTGCCAGCAGTGACTCCTCAGGGGGCAGCAGGTACGAGCAGTACTTC.